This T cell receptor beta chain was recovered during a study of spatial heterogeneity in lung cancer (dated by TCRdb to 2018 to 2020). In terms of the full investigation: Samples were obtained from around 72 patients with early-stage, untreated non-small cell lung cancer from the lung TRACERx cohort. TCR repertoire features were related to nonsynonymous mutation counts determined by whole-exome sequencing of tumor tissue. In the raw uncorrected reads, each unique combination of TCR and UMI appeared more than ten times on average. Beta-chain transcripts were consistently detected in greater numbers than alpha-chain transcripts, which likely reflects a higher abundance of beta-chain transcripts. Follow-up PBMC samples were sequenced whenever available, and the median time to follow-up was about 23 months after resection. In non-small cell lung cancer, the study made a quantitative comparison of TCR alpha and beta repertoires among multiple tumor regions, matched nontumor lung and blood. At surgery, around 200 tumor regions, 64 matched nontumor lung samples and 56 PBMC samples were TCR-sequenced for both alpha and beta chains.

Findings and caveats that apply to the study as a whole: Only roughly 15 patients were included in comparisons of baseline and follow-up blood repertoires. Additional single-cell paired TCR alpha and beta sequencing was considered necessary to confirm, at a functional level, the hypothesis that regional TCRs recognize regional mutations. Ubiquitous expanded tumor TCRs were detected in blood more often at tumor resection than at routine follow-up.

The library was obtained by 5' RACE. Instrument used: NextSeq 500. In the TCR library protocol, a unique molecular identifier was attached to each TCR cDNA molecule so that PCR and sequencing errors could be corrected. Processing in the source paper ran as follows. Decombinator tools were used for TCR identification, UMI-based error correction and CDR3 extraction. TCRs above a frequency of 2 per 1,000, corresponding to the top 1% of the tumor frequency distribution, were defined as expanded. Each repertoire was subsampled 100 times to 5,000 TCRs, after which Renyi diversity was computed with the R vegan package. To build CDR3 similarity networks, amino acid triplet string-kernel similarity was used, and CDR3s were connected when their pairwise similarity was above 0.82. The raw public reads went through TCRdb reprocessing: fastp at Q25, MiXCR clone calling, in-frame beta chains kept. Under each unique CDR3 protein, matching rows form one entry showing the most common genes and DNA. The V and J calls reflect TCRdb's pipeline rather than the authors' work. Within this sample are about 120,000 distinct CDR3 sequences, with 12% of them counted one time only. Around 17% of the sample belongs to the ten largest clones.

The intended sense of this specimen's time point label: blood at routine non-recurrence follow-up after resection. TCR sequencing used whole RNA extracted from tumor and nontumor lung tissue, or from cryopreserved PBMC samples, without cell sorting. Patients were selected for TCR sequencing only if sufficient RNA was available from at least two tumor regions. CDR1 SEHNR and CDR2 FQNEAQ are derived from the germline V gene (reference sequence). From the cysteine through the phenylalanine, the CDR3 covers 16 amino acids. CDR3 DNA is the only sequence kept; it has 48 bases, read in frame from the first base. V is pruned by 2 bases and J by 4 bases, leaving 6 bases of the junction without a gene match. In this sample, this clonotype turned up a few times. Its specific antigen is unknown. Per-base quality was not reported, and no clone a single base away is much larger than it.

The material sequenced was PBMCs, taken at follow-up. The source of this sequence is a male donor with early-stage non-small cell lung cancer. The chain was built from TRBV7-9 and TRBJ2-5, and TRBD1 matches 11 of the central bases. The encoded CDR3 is CASSLWTGGASETQYF. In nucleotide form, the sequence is TGTGCCAGCAGCTTATGGACAGGGGGCGCCTCAGAGACCCAGTACTTC. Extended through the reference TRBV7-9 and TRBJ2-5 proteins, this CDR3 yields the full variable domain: DTGVSQNPRHKITKRGQNVTFRCDPISEHNRLYWYRQTLGQGPEFLTYFQNEAQLEKSRLLSDRFSAERPKGSFSTLEIQRTEQGDSAMYLCASSLWTGGASETQYFGPGTRLLVL.